Here is one T cell receptor beta chain with its context. Its recognized antigen is unknown. Base-call qualities are not available, and no considerably larger clone is one nucleotide away. The CDR3, cysteine through phenylalanine, is 14 amino acids long. The DNA shown is the 42-base CDR3, in frame from base 1. The germline V gene provides CDR1 KGHSH and CDR2 LQKENI. The junction shows trimming of 3 bases on V and 0 bases on J, plus 8 bases between the germline ends. This sample is part of a study of blood T cell repertoires in COVID-19 (dated by TCRdb to about 2020). At the level of the whole study: Samples from collaborators originated in the United States, Italy and Spain and spanned both the acute and convalescent phases of COVID-19. The material from the prospective study consisted of cDNA or gDNA derived from T cells, B-cell-depleted T cells, or PBMCs. The dataset comprised deeply sampled blood TCRbeta repertoires from subjects exposed to, actively infected with, or recovered from COVID-19. The repertoires were released in a freely available public database meant as a resource for research on the immune response to SARS-CoV-2. Samples came from the ongoing ImmuneRACE study (first 160 participants) plus 1,254 subjects from 6 global collaborators. The sample metadata nearly always contained a de-identified subject ID, COVID-19 status, age in years and sex. HLA class I and class II types, where available, came from metadata supplied by the sample provider rather than from assay-based typing.

In the prospective study, participants were about 18 to 100 years old, resided in 25 or so geographic areas of the United States, and were enrolled through a virtual design. Cohort assignment in the prospective study relied on participant-reported clinical history from a screening survey and a study questionnaire. Exposed participants were defined as having been in contact with someone with a PCR-confirmed or clinician-diagnosed COVID-19 case within 2 weeks of study entry. Mobile phlebotomists in the prospective study collected whole blood, serum and a nasopharyngeal or oropharyngeal swab from every participant. Prospective study participants could optionally give additional blood draws and questionnaires over a 2-month period. Prospective study blood samples were shipped either frozen or at room temperature before DNA extraction. On the study overall, not on this receptor specifically: How much clinical and demographic metadata was included differed by source and by participant, and the metadata was provided uncurated.

The immunoSEQ Assay, a bias-controlled multiplex PCR, was used to amplify TCRbeta CDR3 regions from genomic DNA. The source study handled its data this way. Within the assay, amplification of reference gene primers was used to estimate how many nucleated cells each sample contained. To quantify the absolute abundance of each unique TCRbeta CDR3 rearrangement, sequence reads were collapsed and filtered. Productive Simpson clonality was computed per sample as the square root of Simpson's diversity index over productive rearrangements. TCRdb limited this immuneACCESS table to in-frame rearrangements with V and J called. A share of clones is missing; checked studies link under half to unresolved V genes, and the rest is unexplained. That table gives V, J and clone size, and the DNA gave D and trimming. The sample table records roughly 430,000 clones; 88% of these occur just once. The ten largest account for 1.4% of the sample.

Sequenced sample: PBMCs or T cells enriched from blood (not recorded which). The clonotype was recovered from a woman in her late teens or twenties who had been exposed to COVID-19. This chain joins TRBV18 to TRBJ1-1; matching of 6 bases hints at TRBD1 as the D gene. The DNA sequence is TGTGCCAGCTCACCGGACAGCATGAACACTGAAGCTTTCTTT. Its protein reads: CASSPDSMNTEAFF.